The rows below give T cell receptor beta chains drawn from one sample of a study of T cell responses to AZD1222 COVID-19 vaccine. Assay used: immunoSEQ multiplex PCR; TCRdb lists only in-frame clones, some missing. The repertoire holds more than 70,000 clones, with approximately 90% as singletons. The sample here was peripheral blood, taken on day 0 of AZD1222 vaccination. These receptors were collected from an adult in good health. Both conserved end residues are part of each CDR3. The D gene is left open where the match is weak. The size entry is marked missing in some rows and otherwise reads once, few, many or a size class.

d_call	v_call	clone_size	j_call	cdr3_nt	cdr3_aa
TRBD2	TRBV6-4	.	TRBJ2-2	TGTGCCAGCTCCACTAGCGTGAACACCGGGGAGCTGTTTTTT	CASSTSVNTGELFF
.	TRBV15	.	TRBJ1-2	TGTGCCACCAGCAGAGATGGGAATGGCTACACCTTC	CATSRDGNGYTF
TRBD1	TRBV19	.	TRBJ1-6	TGTGCCAGTAGTATGGGACAGGGTAGAGTGGCTTCACCCCTCCACTTT	CASSMGQGRVASPLHF
.	TRBV4-1	once	TRBJ1-2	TGCGCCAGCAGCCACCACAACAGGCGTTCTAACTATGGCTACACCTTC	CASSHHNRRSNYGYTF
.	TRBV6-2/TRBV6-3	.	TRBJ1-1	TGTGCCAGCACCCCGAGCCCCCCGGCAGGGGACGGGACTGAAGCTTTCTTT	CASTPSPPAGDGTEAFF
.	TRBV9	.	TRBJ2-1	TGTGCCAGCAGCCCAGAGATGGGAGTAGCCAATGAGCAGTTCTTC	CASSPEMGVANEQFF
.	TRBV19	.	TRBJ1-5	TGTGCCAGTAGTATCGGCGGGCAGAGGGTGTCCCAGCATTTT	CASSIGGQRVSQHF
.	TRBV9	.	TRBJ2-5	TGTGCCAGCAGCGTAGAAGGGGAGACCCAGTACTTC	CASSVEGETQYF
TRBD1	TRBV11-2	few	TRBJ1-4	TGTGCCAGCAGCCGCCTGGACAGGCCCCGAACTAATGAAAAACTGTTTTTT	CASSRLDRPRTNEKLFF
.	TRBV5-4	.	TRBJ2-2	TGTGCCAGCAGTCGCGGGACCACGAACACCGGGGAGCTGTTTTTT	CASSRGTTNTGELFF
TRBD1	TRBV6-5	.	TRBJ1-2	TGTGCCAGCAAACGGGACAGGGTGTGGGACTATGGCTACACCTTC	CASKRDRVWDYGYTF
.	TRBV2	.	TRBJ2-2	TGTGCCAGCAGTGTGGACCCCACCGGGGAGCTGTTTTTT	CASSVDPTGELFF
.	TRBV24-1	.	TRBJ1-5	TGTGCCACCAGTGAATACGAGGGACAGCCCCAGCATTTT	CATSEYEGQPQHF
TRBD1	TRBV4-3	.	TRBJ1-5	TGCGCCAGCAGCCAGACACAGGGGGATTTTAGCAATCAGCCCCAGCATTTT	CASSQTQGDFSNQPQHF
.	TRBV9	.	TRBJ2-1	TGTGCCAGCAGCGTAGTTGGGGAGTGGAGTCCCTACAATGAGCAGTTCTTC	CASSVVGEWSPYNEQFF
TRBD2	TRBV6-4	once	TRBJ2-1	TGTGCCAGCAGTGTTGCGGGAGGGCGGTACAATGAGCAGTTCTTC	CASSVAGGRYNEQFF
.	TRBV6-2/TRBV6-3	.	TRBJ1-1	TGTGCCAGCAGCCCGACAGTGAACACTGAAGCTTTCTTT	CASSPTVNTEAFF
TRBD1	TRBV19	.	TRBJ1-5	TGTGCCAGTAGTATTTTAAGCGTTGTGTCGGACAGGGGATTTAGTCAGCCCCAGCATTTT	CASSILSVVSDRGFSQPQHF
.	TRBV11-2	.	TRBJ2-5	TGTGCCAGCAGCTTAGGGGGCACCCTTCAAGAGACCCAGTACTTC	CASSLGGTLQETQYF
TRBD2	TRBV19	once	TRBJ2-1	TGTGCCAGTAGTATTCGACTAGCGGGAGGTCCTACCTACAATGAGCAGTTCTTC	CASSIRLAGGPTYNEQFF
TRBD1	TRBV29-1	.	TRBJ1-3	TGCAGCGTTGAGGTCGGGACAGTAGGAAACACCATATATTTT	CSVEVGTVGNTIYF
TRBD2	TRBV19	.	TRBJ2-3	TGTGCCAGTAACCCCTTTGGGACTAGCCATACGCAGTATTTT	CASNPFGTSHTQYF
TRBD2	TRBV5-1	few	TRBJ2-7	TGCGCCAGCAGCTTTTTTACTAGCGGCTACGAGCAGTACTTC	CASSFFTSGYEQYF
TRBD2	TRBV7-8	.	TRBJ2-1	TGTGCCAGCAGCTCGGAGACTAGCGTCTCCTACAATGAGCAGTTCTTC	CASSSETSVSYNEQFF
.	TRBV19	.	TRBJ1-2	TGTGCCAGTAGGCGACAGTCTAACTATGGCTACACCTTC	CASRRQSNYGYTF
.	TRBV29-1	once	TRBJ1-1	TGCAGCGTTGAACGGCAGAACACTGAAGCTTTCTTT	CSVERQNTEAFF
.	TRBV5-1	.	TRBJ2-2	TGCGCCAGCAGCTTGGAGGGGGGAATGAACACCGGGGAGCTGTTTTTT	CASSLEGGMNTGELFF
.	TRBV7-6	.	TRBJ2-5	TGTGCCAGCAGCTTAGGTGGGGTTACCCAAGAGACCCAGTACTTC	CASSLGGVTQETQYF
.	TRBV19	.	TRBJ1-4	TGTGCCTCCGGGGGGGGCTCTAATGAAAAACTGTTTTTT	CASGGGSNEKLFF
TRBD2	TRBV19	.	TRBJ2-3	TGTGCCAGTAGTATCGGCCTAGCGGTTAGCACAGATACGCAGTATTTT	CASSIGLAVSTDTQYF
.	TRBV18	.	TRBJ2-1	TGTGCCAGCTCACCGGGAGGAGAGAATGAGCAGTTCTTC	CASSPGGENEQFF
TRBD2	TRBV7-6	.	TRBJ2-1	TGTGCCAGCAGCACTGGACTAGCGGGAGTGGGCAATGAGCAGTTCTTC	CASSTGLAGVGNEQFF
TRBD2	TRBV30	.	TRBJ2-1	TGTGCCTGGAGTGGGGGACTAGCGGTCAATGAGCAGTTCTTC	CAWSGGLAVNEQFF
.	TRBV29-1	.	TRBJ1-1	TGCAGCGTTGATCTTTTGAGTGGCACCAAAGCTTTCTTT	CSVDLLSGTKAFF
.	TRBV6-5	.	TRBJ1-5	TGTGCCAGCAGCCTGGGACAACCCAATCAGCCCCAGCATTTT	CASSLGQPNQPQHF
TRBD2	TRBV27	.	TRBJ2-7	TGTGCCAGCAGTCTAAAGGACCCCTCAGGGGCGGGAGGGCCCTACGAGCAGTACTTC	CASSLKDPSGAGGPYEQYF
.	TRBV30	.	TRBJ1-6	TGTGCCTACACGCGGGGCCCCCATAATTCACCCCTCCACTTT	CAYTRGPHNSPLHF
.	TRBV5-1	.	TRBJ2-2	TGCGCCAGCAGCTTGGGAATGGACGGGGAGCTGTTTTTT	CASSLGMDGELFF
TRBD1	TRBV5-1	.	TRBJ1-1	TGCGCCAGCAGCTGGGCCGGGACAGCGGGAAACACTGAAGCTTTCTTT	CASSWAGTAGNTEAFF
TRBD1	TRBV18	.	TRBJ1-5	TGTGCCAGCTCACCTGAGGGGGCAGATCAGCCCCAGCATTTT	CASSPEGADQPQHF
.	TRBV5-1	.	TRBJ2-2	TGCGCCAGCAGCTACAGAAGGGGGGAAGGAAACACCGGGGAGCTGTTTTTT	CASSYRRGEGNTGELFF
.	TRBV9	.	TRBJ2-5	TGTGCCAGCAGCGTAGTGGGGGAGACCCAGTACTTC	CASSVVGETQYF
TRBD2	TRBV11-2	.	TRBJ2-5	TGTGCCAGCAGCTTACAATCCAGCGGGAGAGGAGAGACCCAGTACTTC	CASSLQSSGRGETQYF
TRBD1	TRBV18	.	TRBJ1-5	TGTGCCAGCTCCCTGGGGACAGGGCGCAATCAGCCCCAGCATTTT	CASSLGTGRNQPQHF
.	TRBV18	.	TRBJ1-1	TGTGCCAGCTCCCGTGGAGAGGGGATTGAAGCTTTCTTT	CASSRGEGIEAFF
.	TRBV9	.	TRBJ1-6	TGTGCCAGCAGCGTAGGGGGTTACGACTATAATTCACCCCTCCACTTT	CASSVGGYDYNSPLHF
.	TRBV19	.	TRBJ1-2	TGTGCCAGTGCCGCGGGGGCCTATGGCTACACCTTC	CASAAGAYGYTF
TRBD2	TRBV3-1/TRBV3-2	.	TRBJ2-7	TGTGCCAGCAGCCGCTGGACTAGCGGAGTCGAGCAGTACTTC	CASSRWTSGVEQYF
.	TRBV7-9	.	TRBJ1-3	TGTGCCAGCAGCCCAAGCGCCGGAGGGTCTCTTGGAAACACCATATATTTT	CASSPSAGGSLGNTIYF
.	TRBV19	.	TRBJ1-2	TGTGCCAGTAGTCGAAAGGGCCGGGGGCTTCTCGCGTTCACCTTC	CASSRKGRGLLAFTF
TRBD2	TRBV5-4	.	TRBJ2-3	TGTGCCAGCAGCATACCTCTAGCGGGAGCCGCAGATACGCAGTATTTT	CASSIPLAGAADTQYF